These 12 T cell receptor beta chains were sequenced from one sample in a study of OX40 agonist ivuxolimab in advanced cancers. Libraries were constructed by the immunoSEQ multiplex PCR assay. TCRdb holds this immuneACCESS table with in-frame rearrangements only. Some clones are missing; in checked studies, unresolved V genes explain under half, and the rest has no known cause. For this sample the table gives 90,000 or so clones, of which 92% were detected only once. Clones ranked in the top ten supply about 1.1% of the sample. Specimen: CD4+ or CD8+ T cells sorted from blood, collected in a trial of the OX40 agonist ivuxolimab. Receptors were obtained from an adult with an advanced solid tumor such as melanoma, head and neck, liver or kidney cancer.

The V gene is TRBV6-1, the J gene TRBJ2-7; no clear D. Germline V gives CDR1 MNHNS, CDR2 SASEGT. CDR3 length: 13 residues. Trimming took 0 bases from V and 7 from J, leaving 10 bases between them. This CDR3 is CASSEAMPEEQYF. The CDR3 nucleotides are TGTGCCAGCAGTGAAGCGATGCCGGAGGAGCAGTACTTC.

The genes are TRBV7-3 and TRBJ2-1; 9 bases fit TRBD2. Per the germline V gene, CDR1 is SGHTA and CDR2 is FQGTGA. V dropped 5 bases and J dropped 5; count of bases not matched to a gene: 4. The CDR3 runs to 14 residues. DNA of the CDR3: TGTGCCAGCAGCCTTAGCGGGAGAGACAATGAGCAGTTCTTC. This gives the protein CASSLSGRDNEQFF.

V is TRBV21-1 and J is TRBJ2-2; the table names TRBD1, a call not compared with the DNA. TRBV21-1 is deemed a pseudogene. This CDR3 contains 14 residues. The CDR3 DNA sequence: TGTGCCAGCACCGCCGACAGGGAAACCGGGGAGCTGTTTTTT. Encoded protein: CASTADRETGELFF.

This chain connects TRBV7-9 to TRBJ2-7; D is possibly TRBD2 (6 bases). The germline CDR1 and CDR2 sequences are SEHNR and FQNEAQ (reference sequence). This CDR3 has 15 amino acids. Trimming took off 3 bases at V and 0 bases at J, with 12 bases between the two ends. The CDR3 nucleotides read TGTGCCAGCAGCTTCGGGACTCCCACCTCCTACGAGCAGTACTTC. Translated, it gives CASSFGTPTSYEQYF.

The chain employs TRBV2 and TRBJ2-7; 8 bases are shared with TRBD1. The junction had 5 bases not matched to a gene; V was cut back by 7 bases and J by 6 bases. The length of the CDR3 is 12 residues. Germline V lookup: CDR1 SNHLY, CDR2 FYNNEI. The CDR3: CASTTDRGEQYF. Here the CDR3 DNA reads TGTGCCAGCACGACAGACAGGGGCGAGCAGTACTTC.

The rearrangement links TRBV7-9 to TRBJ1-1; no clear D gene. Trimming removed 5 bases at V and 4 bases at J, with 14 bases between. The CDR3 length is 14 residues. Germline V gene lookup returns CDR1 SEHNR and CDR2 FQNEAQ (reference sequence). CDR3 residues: CASSPQTQRTEAFF. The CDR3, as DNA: TGTGCCAGCAGCCCTCAGACTCAGCGCACTGAAGCTTTCTTT.

The CDR3 DNA sequence: TGTGCCAGCAGCCCGGGCGGGACAGATACGCAGTATTTT. Protein product: CASSPGGTDTQYF. This rearrangement joins TRBV14 to TRBJ2-3; possible D gene TRBD2, 5 bases. The CDR3 is 13 amino acids. The V gene lost 4 bases and the J gene lost 3 bases, with 8 bases spanning the gap. Germline lookup yields CDR1 SGHDN and CDR2 FVKESK.

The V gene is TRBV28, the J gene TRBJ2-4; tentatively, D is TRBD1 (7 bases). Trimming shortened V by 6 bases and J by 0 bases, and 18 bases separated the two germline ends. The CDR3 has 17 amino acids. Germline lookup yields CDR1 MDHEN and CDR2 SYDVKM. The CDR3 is CASSNRQGLTAKNIQYF. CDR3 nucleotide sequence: TGTGCCAGCAGCAACCGACAGGGACTGACAGCCAAAAACATTCAGTACTTC.

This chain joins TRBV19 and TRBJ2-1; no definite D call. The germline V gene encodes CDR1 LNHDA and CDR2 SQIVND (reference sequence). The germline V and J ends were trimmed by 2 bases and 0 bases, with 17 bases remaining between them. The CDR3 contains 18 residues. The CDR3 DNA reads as TGTGCCAGTAGTATAAATCCTTTTGGACCTAGCTCCTACAATGAGCAGTTCTTC. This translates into CASSINPFGPSSYNEQFF.

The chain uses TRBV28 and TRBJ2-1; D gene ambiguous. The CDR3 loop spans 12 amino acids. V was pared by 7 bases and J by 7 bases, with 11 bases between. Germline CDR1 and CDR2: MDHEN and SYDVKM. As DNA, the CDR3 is TGTGCCAGCACCATGGCGTCAAATGAGCAGTTCTTC. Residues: CASTMASNEQFF. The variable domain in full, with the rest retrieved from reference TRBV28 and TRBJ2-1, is DVKVTQSSRYLVKRTGEKVFLECVQDMDHENMFWYRQDPGLGLRLIYFSYDVKMKEKGDIPEGYSVSREKKERFSLILESASTNQTSMYLCASTMASNEQFFGPGTRLTVL.

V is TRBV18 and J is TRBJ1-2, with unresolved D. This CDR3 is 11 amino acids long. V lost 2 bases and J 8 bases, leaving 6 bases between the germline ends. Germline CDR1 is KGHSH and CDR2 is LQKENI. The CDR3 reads CASSPSDGYTF. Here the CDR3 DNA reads TGTGCCAGCTCACCAAGTGACGGCTACACCTTC.

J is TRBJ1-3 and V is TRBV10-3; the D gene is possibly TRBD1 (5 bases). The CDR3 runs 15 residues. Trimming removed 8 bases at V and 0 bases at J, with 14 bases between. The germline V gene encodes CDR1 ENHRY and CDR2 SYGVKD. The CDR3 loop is CAIWAGSVSGNTIYF. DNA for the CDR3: TGTGCCATCTGGGCAGGGAGCGTCTCTGGAAACACCATATATTTT.